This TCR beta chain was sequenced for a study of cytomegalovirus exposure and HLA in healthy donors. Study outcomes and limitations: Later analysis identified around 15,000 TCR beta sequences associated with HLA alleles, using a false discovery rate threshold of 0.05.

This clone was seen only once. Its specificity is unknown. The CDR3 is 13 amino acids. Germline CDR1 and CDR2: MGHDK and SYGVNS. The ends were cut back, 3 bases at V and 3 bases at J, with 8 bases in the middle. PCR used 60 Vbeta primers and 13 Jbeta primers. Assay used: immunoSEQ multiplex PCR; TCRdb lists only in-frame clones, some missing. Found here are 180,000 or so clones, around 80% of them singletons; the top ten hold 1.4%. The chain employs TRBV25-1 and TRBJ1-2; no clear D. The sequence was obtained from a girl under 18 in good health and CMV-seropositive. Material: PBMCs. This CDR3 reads CASSDPVDYGYTF. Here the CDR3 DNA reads TGTGCCAGCAGTGATCCGGTGGACTATGGCTACACCTTC.